This T cell receptor (beta chain) was profiled in a study of blood T cell repertoires in COVID-19. Study-level information: Samples of COVID-19 (acute and convalescent) were obtained from the United States, Italy and Spain. Nucleic acid was either cDNA or gDNA, and it came from T cells, B-cell-depleted T cells, or PBMCs.

Germline CDR1 GTSNPN, CDR2 SVGIG (reference sequence). The junction had 3 bases not matched to a gene; V was cut back by 0 bases and J by 7 bases. CDR3 length: 12 residues. Produced via immunoSEQ multiplex PCR; TCRdb's table is partial and in-frame only. The table lists almost 55,000 clones, roughly nine tenths of them singletons. The chain combines TRBV30 with TRBJ2-7, with 7 bases aligning to TRBD2. The TCR sequence derives from a woman aged 40 to 49 with active COVID-19. Sample: peripheral blood. In nucleotides, the CDR3 is TGTGCCTGGAGTGTTGGGGGAGGGGAGCAGTACTTC. Residues: CAWSVGGGEQYF.